Described below is a single T cell receptor beta chain sequence and its context. This entry comes from a study of a mutant IDH1 vaccine in newly diagnosed glioma. The time point is: baseline, week 1 (first vaccination visit). As for treatment: pre-vaccination baseline after standard-of-care therapy. Here immunoSEQ multiplex PCR was the method, and the copy in TCRdb shows in-frame clones only, minus some. This table holds nearly 50,000 clones, roughly 88% found once. Germline CDR1 reads MNHNS; CDR2 reads SASEGT. Trimming removed 7 bases at V and 8 bases at J, with 18 bases between. This CDR3 is built from 14 residues.

The genes are TRBV6-1 and TRBJ2-1; TRBD2 is a possible D gene (5 bases). This specimen was PBMCs, taken from a glioma patient treated with radiotherapy, temozolomide or both. This clonotype originated in a man in his forties with glioma. The CDR3 DNA is TGTGCCAGCACCTCCCCCAGCTCCGGGGATGAGCAGTTCTTC. This translates into CASTSPSSGDEQFF.